The subject of this entry is one TCR beta chain. Its antigen is not known. This sample was taken from a study of siplizumab effects on memory and regulatory T cells. Findings of the study overall: Naive T cells apparently outstripped memory cells in diversity and seemed major alloresponse contributors.

Produced via immunoSEQ multiplex PCR; TCRdb's table is partial and in-frame only. This table holds approximately 100,000 clones, just under 95% found once. The CDR3 sequence is 12 residues long. The ends were cut back, 0 bases at V and 9 bases at J, with 6 bases in the middle. Germline V gene sequence: CDR1 LGHNA, CDR2 YSLEER. This sequence joins TRBV4-3 and TRBJ1-5, with D unclear. This clonotype was obtained from a human donor in good health. Sequenced: non-Treg CD4+ T cells sorted from blood. The CDR3 loop is CASSQDFGPQHF. DNA of the CDR3: TGCGCCAGCAGCCAAGATTTTGGGCCCCAGCATTTT.